These T cell receptor beta chains were read from a single sample in a study of T cell responses to AZD1222 COVID-19 vaccine. Only in-frame clones appear in the TCRdb table, and some are missing; sequencing was by immunoSEQ multiplex PCR. This sample yields some 84,000 clones, of which 87% are seen a single time; roughly 10% belongs to the top ten. The specimen was peripheral blood, collected 28 days after the second AZD1222 dose. The receptor source for this set is an adult who received the AZD1222 COVID-19 vaccine. The CDR3 runs from the conserved cysteine through the conserved F or W. D genes are given only for firm matches. Clone size is stated in some rows and not others, as once, few, many or a class when expanded.

TRBV7-6	.	TRBJ2-3	.	CASSLAWTDTQYF	TGTGCCAGCAGCTTAGCCTGGACAGATACGCAGTATTTT
TRBV29-1	once	TRBJ2-5	.	CSPGTKETQYF	TGCAGCCCTGGGACAAAAGAGACCCAGTACTTC
TRBV23-1	.	TRBJ2-3	.	CARCRGGDTQYF	TGCGCCCGGTGCAGGGGAGGAGATACGCAGTATTTT
TRBV5-1	.	TRBJ2-3	.	CASSFLVSESTDTQYF	TGCGCCAGCAGCTTCTTGGTCTCGGAGAGCACAGATACGCAGTATTTT
TRBV7-3	few	TRBJ2-6	.	CASSLGVGQAGANVLTF	TGTGCCAGCAGCTTAGGGGTGGGGCAGGCTGGGGCCAACGTCCTGACTTTC
TRBV28	.	TRBJ1-1	.	CARARGGANEAFF	TGTGCCCGCGCGAGGGGGGGGGCTAATGAAGCTTTCTTT
TRBV7-2	.	TRBJ1-1	TRBD1	CASSHRQGGTEAFF	TGTGCCAGCAGCCACCGACAGGGGGGGACTGAAGCTTTCTTT
TRBV12-3/TRBV12-4	.	TRBJ1-2	.	CASREQGYYGYTF	TGTGCCAGCAGGGAACAGGGTTACTATGGCTACACCTTC
TRBV11-2	.	TRBJ2-7	.	CASSLIRGGYEQYF	TGTGCCAGCAGCTTGATCAGGGGGGGCTACGAGCAGTACTTC
TRBV5-1	.	TRBJ2-1	.	CASSQYNERFF	TGCGCCAGCAGTCAATACAATGAGCGGTTCTTC
TRBV6-5	.	TRBJ1-4	.	CASSPQLKNEKLFF	TGTGCCAGCAGCCCACAGCTTAAGAATGAAAAACTGTTTTTT
TRBV5-1	.	TRBJ2-1	TRBD2	CASSPGVGTSGTQEQFF	TGCGCCAGCAGCCCTGGGGTAGGGACTAGCGGGACCCAGGAGCAGTTCTTC
TRBV7-3	.	TRBJ2-3	TRBD1	CASSPQTGFTDTQYF	TGTGCCAGCAGCCCCCAGACAGGGTTCACAGATACGCAGTATTTT
TRBV30	.	TRBJ1-1	.	CAWVDQNTEAFF	TGTGCCTGGGTGGACCAGAACACTGAAGCTTTCTTT
TRBV5-4	once	TRBJ2-2	TRBD2	CASRLGTSGGVGELFF	TGTGCCAGCAGACTCGGGACTAGCGGGGGAGTCGGGGAGCTGTTTTTT
TRBV27	.	TRBJ1-6	.	CASSFGGDGNSPLHF	TGTGCCAGCAGTTTTGGAGGGGACGGCAATTCACCCCTCCACTTT
TRBV29-1	.	TRBJ1-4	TRBD1	CSVSPGGGEKLFF	TGCAGCGTTTCCCCAGGGGGGGGCGAAAAACTGTTTTTT
TRBV5-1	.	TRBJ1-2	.	CASSLSKGSDYGYTF	TGCGCCAGCAGCTTGTCTAAAGGATCGGACTATGGCTACACCTTC
TRBV6-6	.	TRBJ1-4	TRBD1	CASSYVVTGGTPTNEKLFF	TGTGCCAGCAGCTACGTGGTGACAGGGGGCACTCCAACTAATGAAAAACTGTTTTTT
TRBV9	.	TRBJ1-3	.	CASSVGSGNTIYF	TGTGCCAGCAGCGTTGGCTCTGGAAACACCATATATTTT